Listed below are T cell receptor beta chains from one sample, sequenced in a study of blood T cell repertoires in COVID-19. Produced via immunoSEQ multiplex PCR; TCRdb's table is partial and in-frame only. The sample lists around 300,000 clones, roughly nine tenths occurring once. The specimen sequenced was PBMCs or T cells enriched from blood (not recorded which). The receptor source for this set is a woman aged 40 to 55 who had recovered from COVID-19. Each CDR3 is given with its conserved first and last residue. A D gene is named only where the DNA matches it firmly. Clone size is shown for a subset of rows, as once, few, many or a class of expanded clone.

j_call,clone_size,d_call,v_call,cdr3_aa,cdr3_nt
TRBJ2-2,once,NA,TRBV5-6,CASSFLQYTGELFF,TGTGCCAGCAGCTTTCTTCAGTACACCGGGGAGCTGTTTTTT
TRBJ2-2,NA,TRBD2,TRBV19,CASSSLAGGPNTGELFF,TGTGCCAGTAGCTCCTTAGCGGGAGGCCCGAACACCGGGGAGCTGTTTTTT
TRBJ2-3,NA,TRBD1,TRBV19,CASSIDHRGYTDTQYF,TGTGCCAGTAGTATAGATCACAGGGGGTACACAGATACGCAGTATTTT
TRBJ1-2,NA,NA,TRBV7-9,CASSLAPGYGYTF,TGTGCCAGCAGCTTAGCCCCAGGGTATGGCTACACCTTC
TRBJ1-1,NA,NA,TRBV7-9,CASSPTRHRARNPRAFF,TGTGCCAGCAGCCCTACACGCCACAGGGCTAGGAACCCCCGAGCTTTCTTT
TRBJ1-1,NA,NA,TRBV5-1,CASSPGNSMNTEAFF,TGCGCCAGCAGCCCGGGGAACAGCATGAACACTGAAGCTTTCTTT
TRBJ1-2,NA,NA,TRBV5-4,CASSLSGGYGYTF,TGTGCCAGCAGCTTGTCGGGGGGCTATGGCTACACCTTC
TRBJ1-1,few,TRBD1,TRBV7-9,CASSLPRDRGGVNTEAFF,TGTGCCAGCAGCTTGCCCCGGGACAGGGGAGGAGTGAACACTGAAGCTTTCTTT
TRBJ1-2,NA,NA,TRBV2,CASRRQVGFGYGYTF,TGTGCCAGCAGGCGCCAGGTGGGTTTCGGCTATGGCTACACCTTC
TRBJ1-1,NA,NA,TRBV5-1,CASWRGSGTEAFF,TGCGCCAGCTGGCGGGGCTCCGGAACTGAAGCTTTCTTT
TRBJ1-5,NA,NA,TRBV3-1/TRBV3-2,CASSQDRGPLGQPQHF,TGTGCCAGCAGCCAAGATCGCGGGCCCTTGGGTCAGCCCCAGCATTTT
TRBJ1-1,NA,TRBD1,TRBV7-2,CASSFLNDRATTAFF,TGTGCCAGCAGCTTTCTGAACGACAGGGCCACGACAGCTTTCTTT
TRBJ1-3,NA,NA,TRBV4-3,CASSQEGGGGHGNTIYF,TGCGCCAGCAGCCAAGAAGGTGGCGGGGGCCATGGAAACACCATATATTTT
TRBJ2-2,NA,NA,TRBV7-2,CASSLIRGTGELFF,TGTGCCAGCAGCTTGATCCGGGGCACCGGGGAGCTGTTTTTT
TRBJ1-1,NA,NA,TRBV5-4,CASSLLGVRRNTEAFF,TGTGCCAGCAGCCTCCTAGGGGTGCGCAGGAACACTGAAGCTTTCTTT
TRBJ1-2,NA,NA,TRBV5-1,CASSDARAYGYTF,TGCGCCAGCAGTGACGCAAGAGCGTATGGCTACACCTTC
TRBJ2-3,NA,NA,TRBV18,CASSPPGLASTDTQYF,TGTGCCAGCTCACCACCAGGCTTAGCTAGCACAGATACGCAGTATTTT